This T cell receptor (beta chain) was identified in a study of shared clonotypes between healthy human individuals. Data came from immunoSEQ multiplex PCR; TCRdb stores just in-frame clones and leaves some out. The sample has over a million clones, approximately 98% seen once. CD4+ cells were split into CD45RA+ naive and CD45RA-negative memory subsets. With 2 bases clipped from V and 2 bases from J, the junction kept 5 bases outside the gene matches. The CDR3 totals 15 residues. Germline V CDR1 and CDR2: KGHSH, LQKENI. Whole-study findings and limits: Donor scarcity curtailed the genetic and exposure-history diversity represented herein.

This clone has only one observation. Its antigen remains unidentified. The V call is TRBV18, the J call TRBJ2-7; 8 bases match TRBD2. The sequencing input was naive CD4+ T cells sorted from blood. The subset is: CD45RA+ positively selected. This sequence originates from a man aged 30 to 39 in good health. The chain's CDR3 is CASSPETSGTYEQYF. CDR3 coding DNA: TGTGCCAGCTCACCAGAAACTAGCGGAACCTACGAGCAGTACTTC.